The source of this T cell receptor beta chain is a study of cytomegalovirus exposure and HLA in healthy donors. Whole-study context: Earlier work reported 100 million to 130 million unique TCR beta sequences from about 179 million T cells. Study results and limitations: Beyond CMV serostatus, there was no information to go on about immune exposure. There was a cluster of highly shared sequence variants that was likely a sequencing artifact. Follow-up analysis found HLA locus-dependent TCR association rates, highest for DRB1 and lowest for HLA-C.

Worth noting for this clone: What it recognizes is unknown.

The PCR made use of 60 Vbeta and 13 Jbeta primers. The assay was immunoSEQ multiplex PCR, and TCRdb's table has in-frame clones only and misses some. In the table there are about 21,000 clones, around 77% of which are singletons. The germline V gene encodes CDR1 GTSNPN and CDR2 SVGIG (reference sequence). V shed 3 bases, J shed 1 base, and the junction held 2 bases outside the gene matches. This CDR3 is built from 13 residues. The chain carries TRBV30 and TRBJ1-1; 7 bases are shared with TRBD1. The sequencing sample was made of PBMCs. The sequence was obtained from a man between 60 and 75 years old in good health and CMV-seronegative. CDR3: CAWRNRGNTEAFF. Here the CDR3 DNA reads TGTGCCTGGAGAAACAGGGGGAACACTGAAGCTTTCTTT.